This passage covers 19 T cell receptor beta chains from one sample sequenced in a study of T cells in Graves' hyperthyroidism and ophthalmopathy (dated by TCRdb to the late 2010s). Libraries were prepared through multiplex PCR. Sequencing was carried out with an Illumina HiSeq 2000. The TCR beta CDR3 regions were amplified from the RNA transcripts. The TCR CDR3 was subjected to a first round of RT-PCR using the HTBI primer set and the Qiagen OneStep RT-PCR kit. TCRdb reran the public reads through fastp at Q25 and MiXCR, keeping productive beta chains. Records with the same CDR3 protein are collapsed into one entry carrying the most frequent genes and DNA. Across this sample there are roughly 740,000 distinct CDR3 sequences, with roughly 17% seen only once. About 8.4% of the sample is in the top ten clones. The source material was blood. These receptors originate from a man between 18 and 29 years old with Graves' hyperthyroidism.

The table lists this clonotype with a few counts. The V and J genes are TRBV30 and TRBJ1-3; unclear D gene. In germline, CDR1 is GTSNPN, CDR2 SVGIG (reference sequence). The CDR3 covers 12 residues. Trimming shortened V by 4 bases and J by 4 bases, and 8 bases separated the two germline ends. As DNA, the CDR3 is TGTGCCTGGATACCGGGGGGAAACACCATATATTTT. This translates into CAWIPGGNTIYF.

This clonotype occurred a few times. This chain joins TRBV7-2 and TRBJ2-7, with a tentative D call TRBD2 (6 bases). The CDR3 length is 15 residues. Per the germline V gene, CDR1 is SGHTA and CDR2 is FQGNSA. V lost 2 bases to trimming and J lost 7 bases, with 18 bases between them. The DNA of the CDR3 is TGTGCCAGCAGCTTAATTCGCCGGAGGGCCGGTGAGCAGTACTTC. Encoded protein: CASSLIRRRAGEQYF.

This clonotype was detected many times. The V call is TRBV29-1, the J call TRBJ2-1; D gene unclear. Trimming cost V 1 base and J 10 bases, with 26 bases left between them. Germline lookup yields CDR1 SQVTM and CDR2 ANQGSEA. This CDR3 spans 17 amino acids. The CDR3 region has the DNA TGCAGCGTTGAAGGCGCAGCTAAGGCGACGGAGAGGTTGGAGCAGTTCTTC. It is translated as CSVEGAAKATERLEQFF.

This clonotype was picked up many times. The gene calls are TRBV12-3 or TRBV12-4 and TRBJ2-7; D call uncertain. V was pared by 5 bases and J by 3 bases, with 11 bases between. The CDR3 totals 13 residues. This CDR3 reads CASSDDIIYEQYF. The CDR3 nucleotides are TGTGCCAGCAGTGACGACATAATCTACGAGCAGTACTTC.

The rearrangement uses TRBV4-3 and TRBJ1-4, with a possible D match to TRBD1 (6 bases). V was cut by 0 bases and J by 5 bases, with 16 bases left in between. The CDR3 totals 17 residues. Germline assignment: CDR1 LGHNA and CDR2 YSLEER. CDR3 coding DNA: TGCGCCAGCAGCCAAGATCGCTTTAGGAGGGGGAATGAAAAACTGTTTTTT. It yields the protein CASSQDRFRRGNEKLFF.

The CDR3 nucleotides read TGTGCCAGAAATACCCGGGTCGGGCCCGGGACAGGTAACGAGCAGTACTTC. Translated, it gives CARNTRVGPGTGNEQYF. The V and J genes are TRBV27 and TRBJ2-7, with 8 positions matching TRBD1. Germline CDR1 reads MNHEY; CDR2 reads SMNVEV (reference sequence). The CDR3 is made up of 17 amino acids. With V trimmed by 9 bases and J by 5 bases, 21 bases remained unmatched.

The chain links TRBV14 to TRBJ2-4; 9 bases map to TRBD1. Losses at the gene ends were 0 bases for V and 15 bases for J; bases not matched to a gene: 9. Germline loops: CDR1 SGHDN, CDR2 FVKESK. This CDR3 is built from 14 residues. The CDR3 nucleotides read TGTGCCAGCAGCCAAGAGATGTTCGGGACAGGGAGGTACTTC. Amino acids: CASSQEMFGTGRYF. The variable domain in full, completed from reference TRBV14 and TRBJ2-4, reads EAGVTQFPSHSVIEKGQTVTLRCDPISGHDNLYWYRRVMGKEIKFLLHFVKESKQDESGMPNNRFLAERTGGTYSTLKVQPAELEDSGVYFCASSQEMFGTGRYFGAGTRLSVL.

This clonotype showed up many times. The V call is TRBV12-3 or TRBV12-4, the J call TRBJ2-1; D not certain. This CDR3 contains 15 residues. Trimming cost V 4 bases and J 5 bases, with 15 bases left between them. CDR3 amino acids: CASSSTSRENNEQFF. The CDR3 DNA is TGTGCCAGCAGTTCAACCAGCCGCGAGAACAATGAGCAGTTCTTC.

This clonotype was seen many times. CDR3 sequence reads: CASSSPNPPQHF. The CDR3 DNA sequence: TGTGCCAGCAGCTCGCCAAATCCCCCCCAGCATTTT. V gene TRBV28 combines with J gene TRBJ1-5, with unresolved D. V was cut by 6 bases and J by 10 bases, with 13 bases left in between. This CDR3 contains 12 residues. Germline lookup yields CDR1 MDHEN and CDR2 SYDVKM. Using reference TRBV28 and TRBJ1-5 for the parts outside the CDR3, the full variable domain is DVKVTQSSRYLVKRTGEKVFLECVQDMDHENMFWYRQDPGLGLRLIYFSYDVKMKEKGDIPEGYSVSREKKERFSLILESASTNQTSMYLCASSSPNPPQHFGDGTRLSIL.

This chain links TRBV9 with TRBJ1-1; D is undetermined. The V gene lost 0 bases and the J gene lost 5 bases, with 11 bases spanning the gap. Germline-derived CDR1 and CDR2 are SGDLS and YYNGEE. The length of the CDR3 is 14 residues. CDR3 amino acids: CASSVEAHKTEAFF. The CDR3 DNA reads as TGTGCCAGCAGCGTAGAGGCCCACAAGACTGAAGCTTTCTTT.

V usage is TRBV5-1 and J usage is TRBJ2-7; TRBD1 is a possible D gene (5 bases). Deletions cut 5 bases from V and 3 bases from J, with 12 bases between. CDR1 and CDR2 from the germline V gene are SGHRS and YFSETQ. The CDR3 is made up of 13 amino acids. The CDR3 here is CASSPDTFYEQYF. In nucleotides, the CDR3 is TGCGCCAGCAGTCCGGACACGTTCTACGAGCAGTACTTC.

V is TRBV20-1 and J is TRBJ2-4; possibly TRBD2 for D (5 bases). Germline V gene lookup returns CDR1 DFQATT and CDR2 SNEGSKA (reference sequence). Trimming took off 0 bases at V and 0 bases at J, with 9 bases between the two ends. The CDR3 has 15 residues. The CDR3 bases are TGCAGTGCTAGAGATCGGGAAAAAGCCAAAAACATTCAGTACTTC. This sequence encodes CSARDREKAKNIQYF.

The chain carries TRBV29-1 and TRBJ1-1; TRBD1 is a possible D gene (5 bases). The germline CDR1 and CDR2 sequences are SQVTM and ANQGSEA. Trimming shortened V by 8 bases and J by 4 bases, and 14 bases separated the two germline ends. The CDR3 extends over 12 amino acids. CDR3 DNA: TGCAGCCACCGCGCGGGGCCCACTGAAGCTTTCTTT. Encoded protein: CSHRAGPTEAFF.

This clonotype was found many times. The chain joins TRBV24-1 to TRBJ1-1, with D possibly matching TRBD1 (5 bases). Germline V CDR1 and CDR2: KGHDR, SFDVKD. The CDR3 has 13 residues. Between the trimmed V and J ends, which lost 7 bases and 0 bases, there was a span of 8 bases. The CDR3 here is CATRDSLNTEAFF. The CDR3 DNA is TGTGCCACCAGAGACAGCCTGAACACTGAAGCTTTCTTT.

This clonotype was seen ten or more times. The chain has TRBV12-3 or TRBV12-4 and TRBJ2-3, with D perhaps matching TRBD2 (6 bases). V was pared by 5 bases and J by 3 bases, with 15 bases between. CDR3 length equals 15 residues. The CDR3 DNA reads as TGTGCCAGCAGTCCCGCGGGGAGGAGGACAGATACGCAGTATTTT. As protein: CASSPAGRRTDTQYF.

This rearrangement joins TRBV9 to TRBJ2-1; TRBD2 agrees at 9 bases. This CDR3 spans 13 amino acids. From germline, CDR1 is SGDLS and CDR2 YYNGEE. With 6 bases clipped from V and 6 bases from J, the junction kept 4 bases outside the gene matches. CDR3 residues: CASTAGGINEQFF. The CDR3 bases are TGTGCCAGCACAGCGGGAGGTATCAATGAGCAGTTCTTC.

The V call is TRBV3-1, the J call TRBJ2-3; possibly TRBD2 for D (5 bases). Germline assignment: CDR1 LGHDT and CDR2 YNNKEL (reference sequence). The V end lost 0 bases, the J end lost 1 base, and 17 bases lay between the germline ends. The CDR3 length is 18 residues. The CDR3 here is CASSQDPRRAGGTDTQYF. The CDR3 DNA follows: TGTGCCAGCAGCCAAGATCCAAGGCGGGCGGGCGGCACAGATACGCAGTATTTT.

Note on this clonotype: It is unclear where the CDR3 begins or ends on the DNA, so no DNA is shown, and the CDR3 is as TCRdb lists it. This chain links TRBV12-3 or TRBV12-4 with TRBJ2-3; TRBD1 reflects the table's D call only, with no check against the DNA. With termini counted, the CDR3 has 15 amino acids. This chain's CDR3 is CASSSSGQGANTQYF.

This clonotype was found a few times. This chain joins TRBV27 and TRBJ2-5; TRBD1 agrees at 7 bases. The CDR3 extends over 14 amino acids. Germline CDR1 MNHEY, CDR2 SMNVEV (reference sequence). V trimming: 5 bases; J trimming: 3 bases; junction bases outside the gene matches: 6. CDR3 sequence (DNA): TGTGCCAGCAGTCCACAGGGGCGGGAAGAGACCCAGTACTTC. Encoded protein: CASSPQGREETQYF.